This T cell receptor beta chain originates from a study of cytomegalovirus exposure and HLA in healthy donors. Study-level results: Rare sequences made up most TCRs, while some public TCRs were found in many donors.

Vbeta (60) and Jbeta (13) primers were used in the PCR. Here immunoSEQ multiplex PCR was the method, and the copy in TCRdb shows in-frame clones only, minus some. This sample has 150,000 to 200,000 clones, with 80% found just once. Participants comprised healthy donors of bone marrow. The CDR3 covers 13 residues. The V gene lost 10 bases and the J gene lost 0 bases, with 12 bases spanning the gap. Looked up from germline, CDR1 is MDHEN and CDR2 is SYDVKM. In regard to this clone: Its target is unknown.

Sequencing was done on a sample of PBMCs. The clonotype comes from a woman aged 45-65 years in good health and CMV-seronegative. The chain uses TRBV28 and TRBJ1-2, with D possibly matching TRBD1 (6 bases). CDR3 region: CANLDRANYGYTF. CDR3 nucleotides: TGTGCCAACTTGGACAGAGCTAACTATGGCTACACCTTC.